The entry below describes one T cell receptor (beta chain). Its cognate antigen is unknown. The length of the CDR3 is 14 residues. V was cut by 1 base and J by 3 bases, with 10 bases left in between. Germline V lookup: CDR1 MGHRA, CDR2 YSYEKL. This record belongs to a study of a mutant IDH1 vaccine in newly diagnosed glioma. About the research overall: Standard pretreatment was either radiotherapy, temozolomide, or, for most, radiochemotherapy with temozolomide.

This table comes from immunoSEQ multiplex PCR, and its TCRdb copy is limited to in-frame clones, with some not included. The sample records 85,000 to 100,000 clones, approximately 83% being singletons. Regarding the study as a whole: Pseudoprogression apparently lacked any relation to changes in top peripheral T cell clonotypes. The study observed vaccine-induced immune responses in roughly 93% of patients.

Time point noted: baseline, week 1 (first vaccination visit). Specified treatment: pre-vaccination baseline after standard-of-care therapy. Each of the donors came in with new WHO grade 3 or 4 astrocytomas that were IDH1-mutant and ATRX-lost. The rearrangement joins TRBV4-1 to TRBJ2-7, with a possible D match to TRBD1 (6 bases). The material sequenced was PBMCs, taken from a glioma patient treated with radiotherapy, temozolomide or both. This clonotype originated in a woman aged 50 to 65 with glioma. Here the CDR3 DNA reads TGCGCCAGCAGCCAAGGGACAGTTCTCTACGAGCAGTACTTC. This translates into CASSQGTVLYEQYF.